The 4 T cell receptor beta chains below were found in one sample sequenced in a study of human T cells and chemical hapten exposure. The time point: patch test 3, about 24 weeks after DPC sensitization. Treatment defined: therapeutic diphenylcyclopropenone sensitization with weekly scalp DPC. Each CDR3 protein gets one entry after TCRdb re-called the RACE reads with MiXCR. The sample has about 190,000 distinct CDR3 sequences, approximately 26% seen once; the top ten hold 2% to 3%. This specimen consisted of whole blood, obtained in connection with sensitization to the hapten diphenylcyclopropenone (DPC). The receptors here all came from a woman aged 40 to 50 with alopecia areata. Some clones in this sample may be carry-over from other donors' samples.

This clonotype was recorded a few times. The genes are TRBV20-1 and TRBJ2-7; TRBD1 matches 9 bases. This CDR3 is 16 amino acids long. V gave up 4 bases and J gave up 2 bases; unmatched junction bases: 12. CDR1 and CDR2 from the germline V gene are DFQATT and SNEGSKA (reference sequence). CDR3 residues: CSAISPDGTGPYEQYF. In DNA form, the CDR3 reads TGCAGTGCTATTAGTCCCGATGGGACAGGGCCCTACGAGCAGTACTTC.

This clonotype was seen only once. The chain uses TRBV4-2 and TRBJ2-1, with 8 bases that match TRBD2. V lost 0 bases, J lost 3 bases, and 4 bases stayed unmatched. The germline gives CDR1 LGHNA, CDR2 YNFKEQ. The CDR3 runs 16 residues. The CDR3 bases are TGTGCCAGCAGCCAAGACCCGGGACTAGACTACAATGAGCAGTTCTTC. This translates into CASSQDPGLDYNEQFF.

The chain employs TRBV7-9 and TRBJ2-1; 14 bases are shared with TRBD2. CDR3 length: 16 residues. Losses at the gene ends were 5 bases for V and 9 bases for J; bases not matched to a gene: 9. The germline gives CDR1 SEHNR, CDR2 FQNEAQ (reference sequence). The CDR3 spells CASSGTSGSVEIEQFF. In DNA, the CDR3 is TGTGCCAGCAGCGGGACTAGCGGGAGTGTTGAGATTGAGCAGTTCTTC.

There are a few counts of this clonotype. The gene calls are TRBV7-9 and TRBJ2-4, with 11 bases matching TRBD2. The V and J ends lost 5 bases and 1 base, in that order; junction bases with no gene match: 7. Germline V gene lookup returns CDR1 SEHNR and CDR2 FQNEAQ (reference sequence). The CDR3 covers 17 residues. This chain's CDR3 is CASSPLSGRAAKNIQYF. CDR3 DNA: TGTGCCAGCAGCCCCCTTAGCGGGAGGGCGGCCAAAAACATTCAGTACTTC.